This TCR beta chain emerged from a study of long-term antiretroviral therapy in people with HIV. At the level of the study: The 2015 recommendation for immediate ART came about a decade after the earliest samples. Whole-study findings and limits: CDR3 lengths in HIV samples spanned a narrower range than controls.

The V and J ends lost 3 bases and 9 bases respectively, with 15 bases between them. Germline CDR1 reads PRHDT; CDR2 reads FYEKMQ (reference sequence). CDR3 length: 14 amino acids. Details on this clone: Antigen unknown.

Survey level was the resolution at which the v3.0 immunoSEQ assay ran. Method: immunoSEQ multiplex PCR; TCRdb's copy keeps in-frame clones and lacks some. This repertoire shows 20,000 to 30,000 clones, around nine tenths found once; its top ten account for less than 6%. This TCR was sampled from a man aged 30-40 years with HIV. The specimen comprised unsorted PBMCs, sampled around 4.5 years after starting antiretroviral therapy. The chain has TRBV13 and TRBJ1-5; possible D gene TRBD1, 5 bases. Here the CDR3 reads CASSLGVTMSPQHF. DNA of the CDR3: TGTGCCAGCAGCTTGGGGGTGACCATGTCGCCCCAGCATTTT.